The 9 T cell receptor beta chains below come from one sample, sequenced in a study of CD8+ T cells in alopecia areata. Sequencing relied on a cDNA template that was reverse transcribed from extracted RNA. Profiling relied on immunoSEQ multiplex PCR, and the TCRdb table lists in-frame clones only, not all of them. Found here are 130,000 to 150,000 clones, approximately 50% of them singletons; the top ten hold around 1%. This specimen was CD4+ T cells sorted from blood, taken at week 0. The source of these receptors is a human donor with alopecia areata.

A remark on this clone: Other nucleotide sequences in the sample specify the same CDR3. The chain recombines TRBV7-9 with TRBJ2-6; 7 bases agree with TRBD1. CDR3 size: 15 residues. V lost 5 bases and J lost 1; bases outside the gene matches: 2. The germline V gene has CDR1 SEHNR and CDR2 FQNEAQ (reference sequence). For the CDR3, the DNA is TGTGCCAGCAGCCGGACAGGATCTGGGGCCAACGTCCTGACTTTC. Translating gives CASSRTGSGANVLTF.

The V and J genes are TRBV2 and TRBJ2-1; 7 bases are a match to TRBD2. CDR1 is SNHLY and CDR2 is FYNNEI in the germline V gene. The junction had 10 bases not matched to a gene; V was cut back by 1 base and J by 7 bases. This CDR3 has 16 residues. The CDR3 reads CASSEVRLAAMNEQFF. The DNA of the CDR3 is TGTGCCAGCAGTGAAGTCCGGCTAGCGGCTATGAATGAGCAGTTCTTC.

This chain uses TRBV7-9 with TRBJ2-5, with 11 nucleotides matching TRBD2. Trimming removed 6 bases from V and 4 bases from J; junction bases left unmatched: 4. Germline V gene sequence: CDR1 SEHNR, CDR2 FQNEAQ (reference sequence). The CDR3 has 14 amino acids. DNA of the CDR3: TGTGCCAGCAGTATAGCGGGAGGGCCAGAGACCCAGTACTTC. This sequence encodes CASSIAGGPETQYF.

The rearrangement joins TRBV30 to TRBJ2-5; TRBD2 might be the D (5 bases). The ends were cut back, 1 base at V and 0 bases at J, with 6 bases in the middle. In germline, CDR1 is GTSNPN, CDR2 SVGIG (reference sequence). CDR3 length: 13 amino acids. The CDR3 region has the DNA TGTGCCTGGAGTGGAGGGTACCAAGAGACCCAGTACTTC. This gives the protein CAWSGGYQETQYF.

The genes are TRBV29-1 and TRBJ2-2, with D tentatively TRBD1 (7 bases). This CDR3 contains 15 residues. CDR1 and CDR2 from the germline V gene are SQVTM and ANQGSEA. V dropped 8 bases and J dropped 8 bases, with 24 bases sitting between them. CDR3 region: CSIYDRAAAGGELFF. The CDR3 DNA reads as TGCAGCATCTACGACAGGGCGGCGGCGGGGGGGGAGCTGTTTTTT.

This clone was seen more than once but under ten times. This rearrangement joins TRBV29-1 to TRBJ2-1; D could derive from TRBD1 or TRBD2 (6 bases each). The CDR3 is 17 residues long. The V gene lost 3 bases and the J gene lost 2 bases, with 20 bases spanning the gap. Germline CDR1 is SQVTM and CDR2 is ANQGSEA. In DNA, the CDR3 is TGCAGCGTTGATGGTTCGGTCGGGGGCATCACCTACAATGAGCAGTTCTTC. It yields the protein CSVDGSVGGITYNEQFF.

The rearrangement joins TRBV28 to TRBJ2-7; 11 nucleotides line up with TRBD1. The CDR3 has 15 residues. With V trimmed by 6 bases and J by 6 bases, 10 bases remained unmatched. Germline V gene sequence: CDR1 MDHEN, CDR2 SYDVKM. The CDR3 reads CASSSGQGGLPEQYF. The CDR3 DNA reads as TGTGCCAGCAGCTCGGGACAGGGGGGGCTCCCCGAGCAGTACTTC.

The rearrangement links TRBV18 to TRBJ2-2; D perhaps matches TRBD2 (5 bases). The germline V gene has CDR1 KGHSH and CDR2 LQKENI. CDR3 length equals 15 residues. Deletions cut 4 bases from V and 0 bases from J, with 9 bases between. In DNA form, the CDR3 reads TGTGCCAGCTCACTGTCACTAGCGAACACCGGGGAGCTGTTTTTT. Its protein is CASSLSLANTGELFF.

The rearrangement joins TRBV28 to TRBJ1-6, with D maybe TRBD1 (6 bases). V lost 6 bases and J lost 9, with 18 bases in between. Germline V gene data show CDR1 as MDHEN and CDR2 as SYDVKM. The CDR3 consists of 15 residues. The chain's CDR3 is CASRPPGEGTSPLHF. CDR3 in DNA: TGTGCCAGCAGACCTCCAGGGGAAGGGACTTCACCCCTCCACTTT.